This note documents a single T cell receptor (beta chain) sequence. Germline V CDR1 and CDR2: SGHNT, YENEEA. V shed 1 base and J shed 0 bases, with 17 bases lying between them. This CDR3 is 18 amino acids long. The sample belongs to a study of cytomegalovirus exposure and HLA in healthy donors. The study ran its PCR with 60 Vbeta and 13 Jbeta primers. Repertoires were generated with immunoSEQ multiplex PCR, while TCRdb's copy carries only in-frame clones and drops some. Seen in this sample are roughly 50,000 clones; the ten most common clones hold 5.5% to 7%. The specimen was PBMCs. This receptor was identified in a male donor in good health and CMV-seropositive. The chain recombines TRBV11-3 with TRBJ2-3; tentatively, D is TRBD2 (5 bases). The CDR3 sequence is CASSLGPPRAFSTDTQYF. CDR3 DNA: TGTGCCAGCAGCTTAGGTCCTCCGAGGGCCTTCAGCACAGATACGCAGTATTTT.